A selection of T cell receptor beta chains follows, all from one sample in a study of CD8 T cells in ankylosing spondylitis. TCRdb reprocessed the 5' RACE reads via MiXCR and lists one record per CDR3 protein. The data contain under 250,000 distinct CDR3 sequences, approximately 12% of them singletons. The sample taken for sequencing was blood, either unsorted or a sorted T cell fraction (not recorded which). The origin of the receptors is a male donor with ankylosing spondylitis or in good health (not recorded which). CDR3s include the opening cysteine and the closing phenylalanine or tryptophan. D genes are given only for firm matches. Size is stated for part of the rows, as once, few or many counts, or as a class when the clone is expanded.

clone size | J gene | V gene | D gene | CDR3 protein | CDR3 DNA
many | TRBJ1-1 | TRBV7-9 | TRBD1 | CASSLSGQAAFF | TGTGCCAGCAGCTTAAGTGGACAGGCGGCTTTCTTT
many | TRBJ2-1 | TRBV5-1 | TRBD2 | CASSSPGEREGRYEQFF | TGCGCCAGCAGCTCGCCGGGGGAGCGGGAAGGTCGGTATGAGCAGTTCTTC
few | TRBJ2-1 | TRBV5-6 | TRBD2 | CASSLGGASGSVYNEQFF | TGTGCCAGCAGCTTGGGGGGGGCTAGCGGGAGTGTGTACAATGAGCAGTTCTTC
NA | TRBJ2-3 | TRBV5-5 | TRBD2 | CASSLEPGGTDTQYF | TGTGCCAGCAGCTTGGAACCGGGGGGGACAGATACGCAGTATTTT
NA | TRBJ2-1 | TRBV18 | NA | CASSPPLLVETNVGEQFF | TGTGCCAGCTCACCACCTCTACTCGTCGAAACTAATGTCGGCGAGCAGTTCTTC
few | TRBJ2-1 | TRBV7-2 | NA | CASSLASSEGYNEQFF | TGTGCCAGCAGCTTAGCGTCAAGTGAGGGGTACAATGAGCAGTTCTTC
many | TRBJ2-5 | TRBV20-1 | NA | CSAGQETQYF | TGCAGTGCAGGCCAAGAGACCCAGTACTTC
NA | TRBJ1-4 | TRBV27 | NA | CASRQSGKKNEKLFF | TGTGCCAGCAGACAATCCGGGAAGAAAAATGAAAAACTGTTTTTT
many | TRBJ2-7 | TRBV5-5 | NA | CASSSEQGSYEQYF | TGTGCCAGCAGCTCGGAGCAGGGATCCTACGAGCAGTACTTC
many | TRBJ2-3 | TRBV5-1 | TRBD2 | CASSLTSGSSTDTQYF | TGCGCCAGCAGCTTAACTAGCGGGAGTAGCACAGATACGCAGTATTTT
NA | TRBJ2-5 | TRBV14 | NA | CASSQDSEDWGSELQTQYF | TGTGCCAGCAGCCAAGATTCGGAAGATTGGGGGTCAGAACTCCAGACCCAGTACTTC
NA | TRBJ2-1 | TRBV12-3/TRBV12-4 | NA | CASSLDWNNNEQFF | TGTGCCAGCAGTTTAGACTGGAATAACAATGAGCAGTTCTTC
few | TRBJ1-1 | TRBV10-1 | TRBD1 | CASSESGTGKAFF | TGCGCCAGCAGTGAGTCTGGGACAGGAAAAGCTTTCTTT
NA | TRBJ1-2 | TRBV29-1 | NA | CSVEFLNGYTF | TGCAGCGTTGAATTCCTAAATGGCTACACCTTC
many | TRBJ2-5 | TRBV20-1 | NA | CSARVDQETQYF | TGCAGTGCTAGGGTGGACCAAGAGACCCAGTACTTC
many | TRBJ2-1 | TRBV6-1 | TRBD2 | CASSPTSGSSGNEQFF | TGTGCCAGCAGTCCGACTAGCGGGAGTTCGGGCAATGAGCAGTTCTTC
NA | TRBJ2-6 | TRBV5-1 | NA | CASSWEPYTRNSGANVLTF | TGCGCCAGCAGCTGGGAACCTTACACAAGGAACTCTGGGGCCAACGTCCTGACTTTC
few | TRBJ2-1 | TRBV5-1 | NA | CASSQHESVHEQFF | TGCGCCAGCAGTCAACACGAGAGTGTGCATGAGCAGTTCTTC
NA | TRBJ1-6 | TRBV2 | TRBD1 | CASTGDRGNSPLHF | TGTGCCAGCACCGGGGACAGGGGAAATTCACCCCTCCACTTT
many | TRBJ2-1 | TRBV5-4 | NA | CASSLRAANEQFF | TGTGCCAGCAGCTTGAGGGCTGCCAATGAGCAGTTCTTC
many | TRBJ1-4 | TRBV15 | NA | CATSRVGGKLFF | TGTGCCACCAGCAGAGTAGGAGGAAAACTGTTTTTT
NA | TRBJ2-1 | TRBV19 | NA | CASSGHRGNEQFF | TGTGCCAGTAGTGGGCATAGGGGCAATGAGCAGTTCTTC
NA | TRBJ2-7 | TRBV15 | TRBD1 | CATSRRGQAEHEQYF | TGTGCCACCAGCAGAAGAGGACAGGCCGAACACGAGCAGTACTTC
many | TRBJ2-5 | TRBV20-1 | TRBD2 | CSARSPGLAKTQYF | TGCAGTGCTAGATCTCCGGGACTAGCAAAGACCCAGTACTTC
NA | TRBJ2-7 | TRBV6-1 | NA | CASSPTQGHNYEQYF | TGTGCCAGCAGTCCAACCCAGGGACATAACTACGAGCAGTACTTC
NA | TRBJ2-5 | TRBV27 | NA | CASSLSRGTQETQYF | TGTGCCAGCAGTTTATCCCGGGGAACACAAGAGACCCAGTACTTC
few | TRBJ2-1 | TRBV20-1 | NA | CSARDLSGGFSYNEQFF | TGCAGTGCTAGAGATCTTAGTGGCGGGTTTTCCTACAATGAGCAGTTCTTC
NA | TRBJ2-7 | TRBV5-6 | NA | CASSFLGTERYEQYF | TGTGCCAGCAGCTTCCTTGGGACGGAACGCTACGAGCAGTACTTC
many | TRBJ2-4 | TRBV20-1 | NA | CSARGGELAKNIQYF | TGCAGTGCTAGAGGGGGCGAGCTAGCCAAAAACATTCAGTACTTC
few | TRBJ1-1 | TRBV20-1 | NA | CSARGVGHREIWRTNTEAFF | TGCAGTGCTAGGGGGGTGGGCCACAGGGAGATATGGAGGACGAACACTGAAGCTTTCTTT
few | TRBJ2-2 | TRBV10-2 | NA | CASRTALTGELFF | TGCGCCAGCAGAACAGCACTCACCGGGGAGCTGTTTTTT
few | TRBJ1-6 | TRBV10-3 | NA | CAISESIRSPLHF | TGTGCCATCAGTGAGTCGATTAGATCACCCCTCCACTTT
many | TRBJ2-2 | TRBV6-6 | NA | CASSHRPRGELFF | TGTGCCAGCAGTCACCGGCCCCGCGGGGAGCTGTTTTTT
few | TRBJ2-2 | TRBV7-9 | NA | CASSLLSGGTGELFF | TGTGCCAGCAGCTTACTTTCCGGGGGCACCGGGGAGCTGTTTTTT
many | TRBJ2-2 | TRBV20-1 | NA | CSARDLLRQGPGELFF | TGCAGTGCTAGAGATTTACTTCGGCAGGGGCCCGGGGAGCTGTTTTTT
few | TRBJ2-1 | TRBV5-1 | TRBD2 | CASSRGLAGGSHNEQFF | TGCGCCAGCAGCCGAGGACTGGCGGGGGGCTCACACAATGAGCAGTTCTTC